This T cell receptor (beta chain) was recorded in a study of CD8 T cells in ankylosing spondylitis. Broader study findings: A TCR beta motif of fewer than ten highly homologous variants seemed to mark ankylosing spondylitis blood. Significant enrichment of disease-linked clones was reported in matched ankylosing spondylitis synovial fluid.

The CDR3 is made up of 13 amino acids. Germline V CDR1 and CDR2: SQVTM, ANQGSEA. V was trimmed by 2 bases and J by 5 bases, leaving 12 bases between them. 5'-RACE, quantitative and with molecular barcodes, yielded the TCR beta libraries. TCRdb processed the 5' RACE reads anew with MiXCR; each CDR3 protein has one entry. The table lists some 250,000 distinct CDR3 sequences, 8.6% of them singletons, with nearly 7% in the top ten. This clonotype was seen many times. Its antigen is undetermined. The sequenced sample was blood, either unsorted or a sorted T cell fraction (not recorded which). The receptor comes from a male donor with ankylosing spondylitis or in good health (not recorded which). This rearrangement joins TRBV29-1 to TRBJ2-5; no firm D call. CDR3 protein: CSVENSLGETQYF. The CDR3 DNA sequence: TGCAGCGTTGAAAATAGTTTGGGGGAGACCCAGTACTTC.